What follows are 19 T cell receptor beta chains derived from one specimen sequenced in a study of response to subunit inactivated influenza vaccine. In TCRdb, the RT-PCR reads were re-called with MiXCR into one record per CDR3 protein. The table has about 150,000 distinct CDR3 sequences, about 11% seen once. The sequencing used CD8+ T cells sorted from PBMCs, collected around 25 months after vaccination. These receptors came from a man in his fifties or sixties who received an inactivated influenza vaccine.

This clonotype has more than one count but fewer than ten. The genes are TRBV4-3 and TRBJ1-1, with a tentative D call TRBD1 (5 bases). The V gene lost 1 base and the J gene lost 4 bases, with 7 bases spanning the gap. The CDR3 sequence is 13 residues long. Germline lookup yields CDR1 LGHNA and CDR2 YSLEER. The CDR3, as DNA: TGCGCCAGCAGCCAAGCTGACAGCACTGAAGCTTTCTTT. It is translated as CASSQADSTEAFF.

CDR3 nucleotides: TGCAGCGTTGAACCCGGACTCATGAACACTGAAGCTTTCTTT. Translation: CSVEPGLMNTEAFF. The chain employs TRBV29-1 and TRBJ1-1, with unresolved D. Germline V gene sequence: CDR1 SQVTM, CDR2 ANQGSEA. The CDR3 is made up of 14 amino acids. With 2 bases removed from V and 0 bases from J, the gap between germline ends came to 10 bases.

In its sample, this clonotype was seen a few times. This rearrangement joins TRBV7-9 to TRBJ2-7; 8 positions agree with TRBD1. The J segment lost 3 bases and the V segment lost 3 bases, leaving 1 base of the junction unmatched. Germline V gene sequence: CDR1 SEHNR, CDR2 FQNEAQ (reference sequence). The CDR3 contains 13 residues. The CDR3 reads CASSLTGDYEQYF. In DNA form, the CDR3 reads TGTGCCAGCAGCTTGACAGGGGACTACGAGCAGTACTTC.

This clonotype has at least ten counts. The gene calls are TRBV6-5 and TRBJ2-5; tentative D call: TRBD1 (5 bases). Trimming cost V 2 bases and J 3 bases, with 16 bases left between them. Germline V gene sequence: CDR1 MNHEY, CDR2 SVGAGI. The CDR3 contains 16 residues. The CDR3 region is CASSYGAELSKETQYF. CDR3 in DNA: TGTGCCAGCAGTTACGGGGCAGAACTTTCCAAAGAGACCCAGTACTTC.

This clonotype has just a few counts. V gene TRBV20-1 combines with J gene TRBJ2-7; 9 bases are shared with TRBD1. The CDR3 consists of 14 residues. J was trimmed by 3 bases and V by 5 bases; bases with no gene match: 8. Germline lookup yields CDR1 DFQATT and CDR2 SNEGSKA (reference sequence). CDR3 DNA: TGCAGTGCTCCCGGACAGGGGAATTTCTACGAGCAGTACTTC. This encodes CSAPGQGNFYEQYF.

This clonotype occurred many times. The chain couples TRBV4-3 to TRBJ1-5, with D possibly matching TRBD1 (5 bases). The CDR3 totals 15 residues. Germline CDR1 is LGHNA and CDR2 is YSLEER. Trimming pared 0 bases from V and 9 bases from J, leaving 15 bases between. The CDR3 region is CASSQERAGRWPQHF. The CDR3 DNA is TGCGCCAGCAGCCAAGAGAGGGCAGGGAGGTGGCCCCAGCATTTT.

This clonotype was detected many times. The J gene is TRBJ2-1, the V gene TRBV7-8; D possibly corresponds to TRBD2 (6 bases). V was pared by 1 base and J by 9 bases, with 13 bases between. This CDR3 contains 14 residues. Germline lookup yields CDR1 SGHVS and CDR2 FQNEAQ. The CDR3 spells CASSLGIGRTEQFF. The CDR3 bases are TGTGCCAGCAGCTTAGGAATTGGGAGGACTGAGCAGTTCTTC.

V is TRBV10-3 and J is TRBJ1-5, with D unresolved. The length of the CDR3 is 13 residues. The germline V gene has CDR1 ENHRY and CDR2 SYGVKD. Trimming removed 8 bases at V and 0 bases at J, with 8 bases between. The CDR3 region is CAIGDYSNQPQHF. In DNA form, the CDR3 reads TGTGCCATCGGGGATTATAGCAATCAGCCCCAGCATTTT.

This clonotype was recorded a few times. V and J are TRBV30 and TRBJ2-3, with D maybe TRBD2 (6 bases). Germline V gives CDR1 GTSNPN, CDR2 SVGIG (reference sequence). The CDR3 length is 17 residues. V lost 1 base and J 8 bases, leaving 25 bases between the germline ends. CDR3 in DNA: TGTGCCTGGAGTGCAGGAAGTTTATCGGCCGGGGGAACTACGCAGTATTTT. Translation gives CAWSAGSLSAGGTTQYF.

This clonotype was picked up a small number of times. V gene TRBV14 combines with J gene TRBJ2-5, with no clear D. Per germline, CDR1 SGHDN and CDR2 FVKESK. V was trimmed by 1 base and J by 2 bases, leaving 5 bases between them. The CDR3 is made up of 13 amino acids. CDR3 residues: CASSQGWQETQYF. In DNA form, the CDR3 reads TGTGCCAGCAGCCAAGGTTGGCAAGAGACCCAGTACTTC.

V is TRBV7-3 and J is TRBJ2-3; the D gene is possibly TRBD2 (6 bases). The CDR3 extends over 16 amino acids. The V end was cut by 5 bases, the J end by 1 base, with 16 bases between. CDR1 is SGHTA and CDR2 is FQGTGA in the germline V gene. The CDR3 sequence: CASSQWGASGTDTQYF. The CDR3, as DNA: TGTGCCAGCAGCCAATGGGGCGCTAGCGGCACAGATACGCAGTATTTT.

This clonotype appeared a single time. This may be a read error: a much more frequent sequence differs by one nucleotide. The chain carries TRBV4-2 and TRBJ2-7; the match to TRBD2 covers 7 bases. V gave up 1 base and J gave up 6 bases; unmatched junction bases: 6. Germline V gene lookup returns CDR1 LGHNA and CDR2 YNFKEQ. The CDR3 runs to 14 residues. This chain's CDR3 is CASSQGTSKFEQYF. In DNA, the CDR3 is TGTGCCAGCAGCCAAGGGACTAGTAAGTTCGAGCAGTACTTC.

Many counts were recorded for this clonotype. V is TRBV4-3 and J is TRBJ2-7; D possibly corresponds to TRBD2 (5 bases). V was pared by 0 bases and J by 4 bases, with 13 bases between. CDR3 length: 15 amino acids. Looked up from germline, CDR1 is LGHNA and CDR2 is YSLEER. In nucleotides, the CDR3 is TGCGCCAGCAGCCAAGAGCTAAGCGGCGGATACGAGCAGTACTTC. This sequence encodes CASSQELSGGYEQYF.

This clonotype was seen a few times. This chain uses TRBV29-1 with TRBJ1-1, with D perhaps TRBD1 (6 bases). Per the germline V gene, CDR1 is SQVTM and CDR2 is ANQGSEA. The CDR3 has 12 residues. V was trimmed by 6 bases and J by 3 bases, leaving 11 bases between them. Here the CDR3 DNA reads TGCAGCGTCGGAGGGGGGGACACTGAAGCTTTCTTT. It yields the protein CSVGGGDTEAFF.

This clonotype was observed a few times. J is TRBJ1-6 and V is TRBV10-3, with 9 nucleotides matching TRBD1. Germline V CDR1 and CDR2: ENHRY, SYGVKD. The junction had 5 bases not matched to a gene; V was cut back by 6 bases and J by 5 bases. There are 15 residues in the CDR3. The CDR3 DNA sequence: TGTGCCATCAGGGGGACAGGGAGTAATAATTCACCCCTCCACTTT. Protein: CAIRGTGSNNSPLHF.

This clonotype was detected ten times or more. This sequence joins TRBV3-1 and TRBJ2-1; D not resolved. The CDR3 loop spans 13 amino acids. The germline gives CDR1 LGHDT, CDR2 YNNKEL (reference sequence). Trimming took 1 base from V and 9 from J, leaving 10 bases between them. In nucleotides, the CDR3 is TGTGCCAGCAGCCAAGGGTACTACGGTGAGCAGTTCTTC. This sequence encodes CASSQGYYGEQFF.

This clonotype was detected a few times. The rearrangement uses TRBV7-9 and TRBJ2-7; 7 bases fit TRBD2. The V gene's germline CDR1 is SEHNR and CDR2 FQNEAQ (reference sequence). The CDR3 spans 14 residues. V shed 6 bases and J 2 bases; nucleotides not matched to a gene: 7. CDR3 residues: CASRTGGEPYEQYF. The CDR3 coding sequence is TGTGCCAGCAGAACGGGGGGAGAACCCTACGAGCAGTACTTC.

The chain combines TRBV12-3 or TRBV12-4 with TRBJ1-1; D is unresolved. The CDR3 covers 14 residues. V was pared by 7 bases and J by 6 bases, with 18 bases between. As DNA, the CDR3 is TGTGCCAGCATCCCCCGTGGGTACTTTGCTGAAGCTTTCTTT. It is translated as CASIPRGYFAEAFF.

The rearrangement links TRBV10-3 to TRBJ1-1, with D possibly being TRBD1 (5 bases). The CDR3 totals 16 residues. Germline-derived CDR1 and CDR2 are ENHRY and SYGVKD. Trimming took off 3 bases at V and 2 bases at J, with 16 bases between the two ends. The CDR3: CAISEFASRVNTEAFF. The CDR3 DNA reads as TGTGCCATCAGTGAATTTGCCTCCAGGGTAAACACTGAAGCTTTCTTT.